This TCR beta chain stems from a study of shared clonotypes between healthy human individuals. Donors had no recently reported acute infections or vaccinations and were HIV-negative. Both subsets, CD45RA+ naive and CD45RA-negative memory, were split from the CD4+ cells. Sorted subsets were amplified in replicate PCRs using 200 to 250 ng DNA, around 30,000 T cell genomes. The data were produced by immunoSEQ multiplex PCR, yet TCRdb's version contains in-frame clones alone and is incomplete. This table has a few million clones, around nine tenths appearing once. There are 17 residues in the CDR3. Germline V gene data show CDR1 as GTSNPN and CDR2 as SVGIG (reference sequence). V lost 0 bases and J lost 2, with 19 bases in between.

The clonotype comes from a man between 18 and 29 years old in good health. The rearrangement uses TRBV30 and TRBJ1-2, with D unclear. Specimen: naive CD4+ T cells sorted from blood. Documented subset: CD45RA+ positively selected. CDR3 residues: CAWSVRGQATSNYGYTF. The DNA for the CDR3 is TGTGCCTGGAGTGTACGAGGGCAGGCCACCTCAAACTATGGCTACACCTTC.